A selection of T cell receptor beta chains follows, all from one sample in a study of low-dose radiotherapy and immunotherapy resistance in tumors. Via MiXCR, TCRdb re-called the reads, giving one row per CDR3 protein. The sample yields 85,000 to 95,000 distinct CDR3 sequences, 20% seen once. The starting material was PBMCs, obtained after low-dose radiotherapy plus immunotherapy. The source of these receptors is a female donor with ovarian cancer. CDR3s include the opening cysteine and the closing phenylalanine or tryptophan. A D gene is named only where the DNA matches it firmly. Rows may omit the clone size; those that give it use once, few, many or a size class.

V gene: TRBV13; J gene: TRBJ2-4; D gene: NA; clone size: many; CDR3 DNA: TGTGCCAGCAGCGCAGGAGGTCGATCCGGGACAGCCAAAAACATTCAGTACTTC; CDR3 protein: CASSAGGRSGTAKNIQYF
V gene: TRBV9; J gene: TRBJ2-5; D gene: NA; clone size: NA; CDR3 DNA: TGTGCCAGCAGCCCGGAAAAAAGTTGGGAGACCCAGTACTTC; CDR3 protein: CASSPEKSWETQYF
V gene: TRBV5-1; J gene: TRBJ1-6; D gene: TRBD1; clone size: many; CDR3 DNA: TGCGCCAGCGCGACAGGGGATAATTCACCCCTCCACTTT; CDR3 protein: CASATGDNSPLHF
V gene: TRBV20-1; J gene: TRBJ1-4; D gene: NA; clone size: many; CDR3 DNA: TGCAGTGCTAGTATCATGCGGGAAAAACTGTTTTTT; CDR3 protein: CSASIMREKLFF
V gene: TRBV5-1; J gene: TRBJ2-1; D gene: NA; clone size: many; CDR3 DNA: TGCGCCAGCAGCGAGGAAATCAATGAGCAGTTCTTC; CDR3 protein: CASSEEINEQFF
V gene: TRBV12-3/TRBV12-4; J gene: TRBJ1-5; D gene: TRBD1; clone size: many; CDR3 DNA: TGTGCCAGCAGTACCAGGGGGCGCTCGGATCAGCCCCAGCATTTT; CDR3 protein: CASSTRGRSDQPQHF
V gene: TRBV2; J gene: TRBJ1-5; D gene: NA; clone size: many; CDR3 DNA: TGTGCCAGCGGAGTGGTAGGCAATCAGCCCCAGCATTTT; CDR3 protein: CASGVVGNQPQHF
V gene: TRBV5-1; J gene: TRBJ2-1; D gene: NA; clone size: few; CDR3 DNA: TGCGCCAGCAGCTTGGACTTCTCCTACAATGAGCAGTTCTTC; CDR3 protein: CASSLDFSYNEQFF
V gene: TRBV6-2/TRBV6-3; J gene: TRBJ2-5; D gene: NA; clone size: many; CDR3 DNA: TGTGCCAGCAGTTACGGGACCCCCCGCCGTCAGGAGACCCAGTACTTC; CDR3 protein: CASSYGTPRRQETQYF
V gene: TRBV6-1; J gene: TRBJ1-5; D gene: NA; clone size: many; CDR3 DNA: TGTGCCAGCAGTACTTATCAGCCCCAGCATTTT; CDR3 protein: CASSTYQPQHF
V gene: TRBV25-1; J gene: TRBJ1-1; D gene: TRBD1; clone size: many; CDR3 DNA: TGTGCCAGCAGTGAATATGGGACAGGGAGGACTGAAGCTTTCTTT; CDR3 protein: CASSEYGTGRTEAFF
V gene: TRBV27; J gene: TRBJ2-1; D gene: NA; clone size: NA; CDR3 DNA: TGTGCCACCACCACAGGCAATGAGCAGTTCTTC; CDR3 protein: CATTTGNEQFF
V gene: TRBV29-1; J gene: TRBJ2-5; D gene: TRBD2; clone size: NA; CDR3 DNA: TGCAGCGTGGAGCGGGCTAGCGGGAGACAAGAGACCCAGTACTTC; CDR3 protein: CSVERASGRQETQYF
V gene: TRBV25-1; J gene: TRBJ2-7; D gene: TRBD1; clone size: few; CDR3 DNA: TGTGCCAGCAGTGATGGCGGGACAGGCTACGAGCAGTACTTC; CDR3 protein: CASSDGGTGYEQYF
V gene: TRBV7-3; J gene: TRBJ2-5; D gene: TRBD2; clone size: many; CDR3 DNA: TGTGCCAGCAGCTCCCGGACTAGCGGGGTGGAGACCCAGTACTTC; CDR3 protein: CASSSRTSGVETQYF
V gene: TRBV5-1; J gene: TRBJ2-2; D gene: NA; clone size: NA; CDR3 DNA: TGCGCCAGCAGCTTGGAATGGACCGGGGAGCTGTTTTTT; CDR3 protein: CASSLEWTGELFF
V gene: TRBV7-3; J gene: TRBJ2-1; D gene: NA; clone size: many; CDR3 DNA: TGTGCCAGCAGCCTGGCCGGGAACTCGATTTACAATGAGCAGTTCTTC; CDR3 protein: CASSLAGNSIYNEQFF
V gene: TRBV28; J gene: TRBJ1-5; D gene: NA; clone size: many; CDR3 DNA: TGTGCCAGCAGGGTGCACAATCAGCCCCAGCATTTT; CDR3 protein: CASRVHNQPQHF
V gene: TRBV7-9; J gene: TRBJ1-1; D gene: NA; clone size: few; CDR3 DNA: TGTGCCAGCAGCGGGGGGGGGCTAGGCACTGAAGCTTTCTTT; CDR3 protein: CASSGGGLGTEAFF
V gene: TRBV12-3/TRBV12-4; J gene: TRBJ2-7; D gene: TRBD1; clone size: NA; CDR3 DNA: TGTGCCAGCAGTTACTTGGGACAGGGGGCCTACGAGCAGTACTTC; CDR3 protein: CASSYLGQGAYEQYF
V gene: TRBV20-1; J gene: TRBJ2-7; D gene: NA; clone size: few; CDR3 DNA: TGCAGTGCTAGAGATCAAAGGAAGTACGAGCAGTACTTC; CDR3 protein: CSARDQRKYEQYF
V gene: TRBV24-1; J gene: TRBJ2-1; D gene: NA; clone size: many; CDR3 DNA: TGTGCCACCAGTGCCTTCTGGGGGCCCAATGAGCAGTTCTTC; CDR3 protein: CATSAFWGPNEQFF
V gene: TRBV18; J gene: TRBJ2-1; D gene: NA; clone size: many; CDR3 DNA: TGTGCCAGCTCACCACCTCCACTAGCCAATGAGCAGTTCTTC; CDR3 protein: CASSPPPLANEQFF
V gene: TRBV29-1; J gene: TRBJ2-5; D gene: NA; clone size: many; CDR3 DNA: TGCAGCGTTGCCCCAACCCGGGGCGGGGAGACCCAGTACTTC; CDR3 protein: CSVAPTRGGETQYF